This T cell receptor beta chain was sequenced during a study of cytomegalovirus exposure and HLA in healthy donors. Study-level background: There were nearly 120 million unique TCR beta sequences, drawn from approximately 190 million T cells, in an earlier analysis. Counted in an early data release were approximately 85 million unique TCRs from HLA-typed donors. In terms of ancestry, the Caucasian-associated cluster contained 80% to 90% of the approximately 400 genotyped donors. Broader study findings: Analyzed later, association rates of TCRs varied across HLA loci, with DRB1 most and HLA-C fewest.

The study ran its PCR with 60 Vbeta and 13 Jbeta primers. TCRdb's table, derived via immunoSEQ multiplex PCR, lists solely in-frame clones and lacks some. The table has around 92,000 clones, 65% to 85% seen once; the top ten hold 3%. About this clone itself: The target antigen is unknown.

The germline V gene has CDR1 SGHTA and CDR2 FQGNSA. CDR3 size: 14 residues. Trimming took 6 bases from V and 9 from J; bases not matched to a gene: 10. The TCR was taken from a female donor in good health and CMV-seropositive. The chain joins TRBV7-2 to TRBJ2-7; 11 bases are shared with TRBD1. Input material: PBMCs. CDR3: CASSPDRGQGVQYF. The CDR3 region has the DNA TGTGCCAGCAGTCCGGACAGGGGACAGGGGGTGCAGTACTTC.